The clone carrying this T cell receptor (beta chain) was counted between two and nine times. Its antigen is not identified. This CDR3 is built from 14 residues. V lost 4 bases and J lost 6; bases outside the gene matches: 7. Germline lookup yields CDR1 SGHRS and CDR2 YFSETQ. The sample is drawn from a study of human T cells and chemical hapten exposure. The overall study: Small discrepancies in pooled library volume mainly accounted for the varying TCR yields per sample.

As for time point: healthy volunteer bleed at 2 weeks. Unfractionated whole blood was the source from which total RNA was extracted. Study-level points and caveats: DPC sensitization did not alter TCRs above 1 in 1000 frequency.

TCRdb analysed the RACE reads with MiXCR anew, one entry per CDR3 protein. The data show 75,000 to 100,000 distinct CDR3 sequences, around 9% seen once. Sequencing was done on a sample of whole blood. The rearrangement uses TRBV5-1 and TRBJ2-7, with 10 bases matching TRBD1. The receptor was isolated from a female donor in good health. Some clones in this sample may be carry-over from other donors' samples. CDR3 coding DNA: TGCGCCAGCAGCGTCGGGACAGGGGTCGGCGAGCAGTACTTC. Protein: CASSVGTGVGEQYF.